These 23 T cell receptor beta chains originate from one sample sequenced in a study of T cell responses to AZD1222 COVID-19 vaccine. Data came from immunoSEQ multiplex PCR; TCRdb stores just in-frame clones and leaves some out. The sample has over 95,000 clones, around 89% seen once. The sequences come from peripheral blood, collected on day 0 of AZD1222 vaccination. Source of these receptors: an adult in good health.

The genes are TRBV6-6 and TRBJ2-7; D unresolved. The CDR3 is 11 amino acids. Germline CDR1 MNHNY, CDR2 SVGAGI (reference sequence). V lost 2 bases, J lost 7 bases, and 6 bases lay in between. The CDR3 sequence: CASSYDEEQYF. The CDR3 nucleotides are TGTGCCAGCAGTTACGACGAAGAGCAGTACTTC.

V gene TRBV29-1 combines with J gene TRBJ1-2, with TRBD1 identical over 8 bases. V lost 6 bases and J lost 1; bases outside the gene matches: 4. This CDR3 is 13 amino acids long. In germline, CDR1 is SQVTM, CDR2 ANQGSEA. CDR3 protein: CSVVTGDNYGYTF. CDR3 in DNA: TGCAGCGTCGTGACAGGGGATAACTATGGCTACACCTTC.

CDR3 bases: TGTGCCAGCAGCTCAAGAGGGACAGGGGGATTTAGGGAGGGCTACACCTTC. As protein: CASSSRGTGGFREGYTF. This chain joins TRBV9 and TRBJ1-2, with 11 positions matching TRBD1. This CDR3 region has 17 residues. CDR1 and CDR2 (germline): SGDLS, YYNGEE. V shed 4 bases and J 8 bases; nucleotides not matched to a gene: 16.

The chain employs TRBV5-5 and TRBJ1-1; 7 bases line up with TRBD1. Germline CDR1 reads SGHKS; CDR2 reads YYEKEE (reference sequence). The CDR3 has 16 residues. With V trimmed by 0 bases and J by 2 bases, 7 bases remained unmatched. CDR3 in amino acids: CASSLAPRQGNTEAFF. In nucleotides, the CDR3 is TGTGCCAGCAGCTTGGCCCCACGACAGGGAAACACTGAAGCTTTCTTT.

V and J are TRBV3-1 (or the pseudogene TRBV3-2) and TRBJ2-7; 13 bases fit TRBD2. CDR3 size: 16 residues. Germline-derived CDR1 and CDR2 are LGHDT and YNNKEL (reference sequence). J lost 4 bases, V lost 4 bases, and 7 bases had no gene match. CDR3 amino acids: CASSPTRTSGSYEQYF. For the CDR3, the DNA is TGTGCCAGCAGCCCAACCAGGACTAGCGGGAGTTACGAGCAGTACTTC.

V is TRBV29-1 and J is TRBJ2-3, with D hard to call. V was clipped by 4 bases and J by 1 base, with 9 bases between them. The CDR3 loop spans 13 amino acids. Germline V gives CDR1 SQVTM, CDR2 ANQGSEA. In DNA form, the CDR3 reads TGCAGCGTTGTCTGGGCCGGCACAGATACGCAGTATTTT. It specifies CSVVWAGTDTQYF.

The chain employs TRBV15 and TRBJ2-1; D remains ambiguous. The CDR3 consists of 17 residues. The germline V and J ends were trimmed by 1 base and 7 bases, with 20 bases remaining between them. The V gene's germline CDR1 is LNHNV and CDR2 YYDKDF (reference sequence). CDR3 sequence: CATSRGDTAILGNEQFF. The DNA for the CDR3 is TGTGCCACCAGCAGAGGGGATACAGCGATCTTAGGAAATGAGCAGTTCTTC.

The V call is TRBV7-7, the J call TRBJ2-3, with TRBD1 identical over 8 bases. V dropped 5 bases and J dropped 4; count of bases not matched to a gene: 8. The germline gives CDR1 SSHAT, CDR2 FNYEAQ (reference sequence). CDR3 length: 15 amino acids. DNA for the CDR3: TGTGCCAGCAGCCCCTCAGGGGGCGCCTCAGATACGCAGTATTTT. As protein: CASSPSGGASDTQYF.

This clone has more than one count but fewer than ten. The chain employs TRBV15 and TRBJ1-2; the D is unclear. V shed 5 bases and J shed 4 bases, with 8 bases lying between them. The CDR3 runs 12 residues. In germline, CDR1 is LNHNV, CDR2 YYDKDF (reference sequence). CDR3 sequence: CATSLPTYGYTF. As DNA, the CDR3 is TGTGCCACCAGCCTTCCCACCTATGGCTACACCTTC.

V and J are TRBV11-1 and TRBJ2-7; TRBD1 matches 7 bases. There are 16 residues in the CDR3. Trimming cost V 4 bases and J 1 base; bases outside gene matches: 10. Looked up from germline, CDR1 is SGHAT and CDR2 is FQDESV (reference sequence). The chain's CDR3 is CASSSPGTENSYEQYF. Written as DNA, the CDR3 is TGTGCCAGCAGCTCGCCCGGGACAGAAAATTCCTACGAGCAGTACTTC.

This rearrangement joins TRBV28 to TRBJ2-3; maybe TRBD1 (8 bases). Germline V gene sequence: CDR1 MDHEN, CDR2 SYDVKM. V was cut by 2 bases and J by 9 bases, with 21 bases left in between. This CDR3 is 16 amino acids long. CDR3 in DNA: TGTGCCAGCAGTTTAATTAGGAGACAGGGGCGGGGGACGCAGTATTTT. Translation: CASSLIRRQGRGTQYF.

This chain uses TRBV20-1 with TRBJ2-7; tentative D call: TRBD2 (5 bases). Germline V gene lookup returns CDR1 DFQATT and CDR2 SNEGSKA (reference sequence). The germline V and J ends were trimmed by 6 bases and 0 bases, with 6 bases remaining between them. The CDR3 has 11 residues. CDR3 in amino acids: CSAGSSYEQYF. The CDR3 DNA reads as TGCAGTGCGGGGAGCTCCTACGAGCAGTACTTC.

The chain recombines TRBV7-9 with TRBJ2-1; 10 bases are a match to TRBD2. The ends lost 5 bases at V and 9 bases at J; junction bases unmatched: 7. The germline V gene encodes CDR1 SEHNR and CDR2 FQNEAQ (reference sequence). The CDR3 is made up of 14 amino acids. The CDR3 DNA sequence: TGTGCCAGCAGCACCAGCGGGGGGGCCGGTGAGCAGTTCTTC. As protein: CASSTSGGAGEQFF. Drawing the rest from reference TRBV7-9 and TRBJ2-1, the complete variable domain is DTGVSQNPRHKITKRGQNVTFRCDPISEHNRLYWYRQTLGQGPEFLTYFQNEAQLEKSRLLSDRFSAERPKGSFSTLEIQRTEQGDSAMYLCASSTSGGAGEQFFGPGTRLTVL.

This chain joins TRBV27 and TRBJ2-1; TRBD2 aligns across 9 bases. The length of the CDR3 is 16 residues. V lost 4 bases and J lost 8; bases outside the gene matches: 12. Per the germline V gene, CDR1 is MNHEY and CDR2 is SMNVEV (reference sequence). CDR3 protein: CASSSLPGTSPHEQFF. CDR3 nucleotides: TGTGCCAGCAGTTCCCTCCCCGGGACTAGCCCCCATGAGCAGTTCTTC.

The CDR3 is CASSVAATPETQYF. CDR3 nucleotide sequence: TGTGCCAGCAGCGTAGCAGCTACCCCAGAGACCCAGTACTTC. V is TRBV9 and J is TRBJ2-5; unclear D gene. Looked up from germline, CDR1 is SGDLS and CDR2 is YYNGEE. This CDR3 is built from 14 residues. Trimming removed 0 bases from V and 4 bases from J, with 10 bases in between.

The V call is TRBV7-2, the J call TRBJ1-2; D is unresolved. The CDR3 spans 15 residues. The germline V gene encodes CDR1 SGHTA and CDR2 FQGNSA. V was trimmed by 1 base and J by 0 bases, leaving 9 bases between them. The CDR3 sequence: CASSLVARSNYGYTF. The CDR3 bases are TGTGCCAGCAGCTTAGTAGCGCGGTCTAACTATGGCTACACCTTC.

The CDR3 sequence: CASSVGQGQETQYF. CDR3 DNA: TGTGCCAGCAGCGTTGGACAGGGGCAAGAGACCCAGTACTTC. V usage is TRBV9 and J usage is TRBJ2-5, with 9 nucleotides matching TRBD1. The germline V gene has CDR1 SGDLS and CDR2 YYNGEE. V lost 2 bases, J lost 2 bases, and 1 base stayed unmatched. The CDR3 covers 14 residues.

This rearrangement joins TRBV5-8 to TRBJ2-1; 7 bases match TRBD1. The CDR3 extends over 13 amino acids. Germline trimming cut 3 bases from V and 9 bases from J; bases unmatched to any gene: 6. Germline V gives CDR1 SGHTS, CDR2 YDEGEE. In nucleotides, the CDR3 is TGTGCCAGCAGCTACAGGGGTTGGGGTGAGCAGTTCTTC. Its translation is CASSYRGWGEQFF. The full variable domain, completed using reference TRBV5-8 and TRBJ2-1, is EAGVTQSPTHLIKTRGQQATLRCSPISGHTSVYWYQQALGLGLQFLLWYDEGEERNRGNFPPRFSGRQFPNYSSELNVNALELEDSALYLCASSYRGWGEQFFGPGTRLTVL.

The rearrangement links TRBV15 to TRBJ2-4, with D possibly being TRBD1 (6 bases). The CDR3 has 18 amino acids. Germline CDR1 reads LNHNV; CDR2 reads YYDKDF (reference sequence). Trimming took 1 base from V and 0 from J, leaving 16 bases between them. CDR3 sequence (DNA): TGTGCCACCAGCAGAGTGTCGGGACACACCTCAGCCAAAAACATTCAGTACTTC. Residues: CATSRVSGHTSAKNIQYF.

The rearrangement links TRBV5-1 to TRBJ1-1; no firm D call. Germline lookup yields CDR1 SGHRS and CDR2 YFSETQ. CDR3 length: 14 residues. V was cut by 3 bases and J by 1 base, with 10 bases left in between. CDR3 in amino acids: CASSSKPPNTEAFF. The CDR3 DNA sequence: TGCGCCAGCAGCTCAAAACCACCGAACACTGAAGCTTTCTTT.

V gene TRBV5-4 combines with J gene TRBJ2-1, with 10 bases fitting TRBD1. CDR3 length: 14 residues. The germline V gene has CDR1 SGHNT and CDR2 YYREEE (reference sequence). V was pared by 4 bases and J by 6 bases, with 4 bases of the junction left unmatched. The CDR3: CASSPRDRGNEQFF. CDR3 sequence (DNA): TGTGCCAGCAGCCCCCGGGACAGGGGCAATGAGCAGTTCTTC.

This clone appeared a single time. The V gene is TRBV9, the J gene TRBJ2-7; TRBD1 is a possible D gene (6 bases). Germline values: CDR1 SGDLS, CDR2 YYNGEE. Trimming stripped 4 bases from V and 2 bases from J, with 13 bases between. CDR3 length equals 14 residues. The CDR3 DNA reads TGTGCCAGCAGCCCAATAGGGGGTGCCTACGAGCAGTACTTC. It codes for CASSPIGGAYEQYF.

CDR3 sequence: CASSSDRGGAEAFF. Here the CDR3 DNA reads TGCGCCAGCAGCTCGGACAGGGGAGGGGCTGAAGCTTTCTTT. The chain employs TRBV5-1 and TRBJ1-1; 9 nucleotides align to TRBD1. Per the germline V gene, CDR1 is SGHRS and CDR2 is YFSETQ. Losses at the gene ends were 3 bases for V and 6 bases for J; bases not matched to a gene: 6. CDR3 size: 14 residues.